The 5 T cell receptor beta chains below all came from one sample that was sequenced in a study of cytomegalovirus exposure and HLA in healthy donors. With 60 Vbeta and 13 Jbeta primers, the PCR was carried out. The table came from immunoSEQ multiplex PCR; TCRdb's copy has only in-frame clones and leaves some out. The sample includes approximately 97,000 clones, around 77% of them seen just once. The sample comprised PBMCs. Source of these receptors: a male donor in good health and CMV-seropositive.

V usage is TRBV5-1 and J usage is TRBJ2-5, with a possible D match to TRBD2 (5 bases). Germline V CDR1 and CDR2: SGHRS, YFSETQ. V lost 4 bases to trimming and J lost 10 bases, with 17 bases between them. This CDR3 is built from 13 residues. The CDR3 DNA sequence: TGCGCCAGCAGCCCGGGGAATAGGAGAAGCCAGTACTTC. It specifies CASSPGNRRSQYF.

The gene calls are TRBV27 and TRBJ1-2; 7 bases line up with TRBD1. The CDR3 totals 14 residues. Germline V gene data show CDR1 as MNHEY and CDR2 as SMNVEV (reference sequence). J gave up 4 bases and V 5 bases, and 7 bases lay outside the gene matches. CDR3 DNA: TGTGCCAGCAGTATGCTGGGGACAGTCTATGGCTACACCTTC. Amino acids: CASSMLGTVYGYTF.

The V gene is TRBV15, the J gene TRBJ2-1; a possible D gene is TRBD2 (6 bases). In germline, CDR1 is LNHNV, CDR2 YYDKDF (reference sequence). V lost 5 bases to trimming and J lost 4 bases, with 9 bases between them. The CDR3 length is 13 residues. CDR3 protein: CATSRRDYNEQFF. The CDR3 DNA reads TGTGCCACCAGCCGGCGGGATTACAATGAGCAGTTCTTC.

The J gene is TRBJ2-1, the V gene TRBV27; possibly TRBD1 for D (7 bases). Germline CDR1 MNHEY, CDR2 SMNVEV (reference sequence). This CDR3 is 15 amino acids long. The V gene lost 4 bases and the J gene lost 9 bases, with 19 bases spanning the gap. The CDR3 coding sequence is TGTGCCAGCAGTTGGTCAGTTTCGCAGGGGGGTGAGCAGTTCTTC. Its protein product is CASSWSVSQGGEQFF.

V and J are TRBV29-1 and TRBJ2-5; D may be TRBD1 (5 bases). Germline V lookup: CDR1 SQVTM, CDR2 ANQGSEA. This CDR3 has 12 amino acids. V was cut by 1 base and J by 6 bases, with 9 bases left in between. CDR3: CSVEGQGQTQYF. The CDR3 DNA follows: TGCAGCGTTGAAGGGCAGGGCCAGACCCAGTACTTC.